A selection of T cell receptor beta chains follows, all from one sample in a study. From the 5' RACE reads, TCRdb called clonotypes with MiXCR, one entry per CDR3 protein. Of under 7,000 distinct CDR3 sequences listed, approximately 31% were seen once; the top ten hold approximately 7.9%. The sample taken for sequencing was memory CD4+ T cells sorted from a lymph node. The receptors here all came from a female donor with breast cancer. The CDR3 runs from the conserved cysteine through the conserved F or W. The D gene is left open where the match is weak. Clone size, where shown, is once, few, many, or a class for clones that have expanded.

once TRBJ1-2 TRBV20-1 NA TGCAGTGCTAGGTGGCAAGACAACTATGGCTACACCTTC CSARWQDNYGYTF
once TRBJ2-5 TRBV24-1 TRBD2 TGTGCCACCAGTGACCTGGGACTAGCGGGAGGGGAGGAGGCCCAGTACTTC CATSDLGLAGGEEAQYF
few TRBJ2-1 TRBV6-5 TRBD2 TGTGCCAGCAGCCCACGAGCGGGGCGAACCTCCTACAATGAGCAGTTCTTC CASSPRAGRTSYNEQFF
many TRBJ2-6 TRBV15 TRBD2 TGTGCCACCAGCAGAGATGTGGGGGGGAGCTCTGGGGCCAACGTCCTGACTTTC CATSRDVGGSSGANVLTF
many TRBJ1-5 TRBV24-1 NA TGTGCCACCAGTGACCAAGAACGGCCCCAGCATTTT CATSDQERPQHF
many TRBJ1-5 TRBV24-1 NA TGTGCCACCAGTGACCAAGAACAGCCCCAGCATTTT CATSDQEQPQHF
NA TRBJ1-2 TRBV27 NA TGTGCCAGCAGCCCCGGTTATGGGATCTATGGCTACACCTTC CASSPGYGIYGYTF
few TRBJ2-3 TRBV29-1 NA TGCAGCGTTGAAATTCGCTCCGGGACAACGGGCACAGATACGCAGTATTTT CSVEIRSGTTGTDTQYF
NA TRBJ2-5 TRBV2 NA TGTGCCAGCAGCACGACCTATCAAGAGACCCAGTACTTC CASSTTYQETQYF
NA TRBJ1-1 TRBV29-1 NA TGCAGCGTTGGGGGGGGATGGGGCATGAACACTGGAGCTTTCTTT CSVGGGWGMNTGAFF
medium-sized TRBJ1-1 TRBV20-1 TRBD1 TGCAGTGCGCCGGAGGGGGACAGGTTGACATTATTT CSAPEGDRLTLF
many TRBJ1-5 TRBV5-1 TRBD1 TGCGCCAGCAGCTGGGGGGACAGGGGGTTGAATCAGCCCCAGCATTTT CASSWGDRGLNQPQHF
medium-sized TRBJ1-2 TRBV20-1 TRBD1 TGCAGTGCCAAGACAGGGGGATCTCTTGGCTACACCTTC CSAKTGGSLGYTF
medium-sized TRBJ1-2 TRBV4-1 NA TGCGCCAGCAGCCAAGAAGGGGTGATAGATTATGGCTACACCTTC CASSQEGVIDYGYTF
medium-sized TRBJ1-1 TRBV12-3/TRBV12-4 NA TGTGCCAGCAGCGGTCCGGGGGCTTTCTTT CASSGPGAFF
few TRBJ2-1 TRBV2 TRBD2 TGTGCCAGCACTAGCGGGGACAGTGATGAGCAGTTCTTC CASTSGDSDEQFF
many TRBJ1-2 TRBV29-1 NA TGCAGCGCAAAACCCCCTGGTACATTAAGAGGTTACACCTTC CSAKPPGTLRGYTF
few TRBJ2-1 TRBV5-6 NA TGTGCCAGCAGCTTGGTGTCAGCTTACAATGAGCAGTTCTTC CASSLVSAYNEQFF
large TRBJ2-1 TRBV7-3 NA TGTGCCAGCAGCCCCGGACCTAACAATGAGCAGTTCTTC CASSPGPNNEQFF
NA TRBJ2-5 TRBV7-9 NA TGTGCCAGCATAAGATGGGGGGAGAAAGATACCCAGAACTTC CASIRWGEKDTQNF
NA TRBJ1-2 TRBV7-9 NA TGTGCCAGCAGCCTCTCTTGGGAATCCTATGGCTACACCTTC CASSLSWESYGYTF
few TRBJ1-1 TRBV6-4 NA TGTGCCAGCAGTGACCAAGAGATGGGGGTTGATGGGCTAAACACTGAAGCTTTCTTT CASSDQEMGVDGLNTEAFF
medium-sized TRBJ2-1 TRBV15 TRBD2 TGTGCCACCAGCAGAAGCGGGATTGCGACGGATGAGCAGTTCTTC CATSRSGIATDEQFF
medium-sized TRBJ2-1 TRBV24-1 NA TGTGCCACCAGTAAGTCCCGCTTATACAATGAGCAGTTCTTC CATSKSRLYNEQFF
medium-sized TRBJ1-1 TRBV20-1 NA TGCAGTGCTAGAGATCCCCCACAGGGTAGGGCTTTCTTT CSARDPPQGRAFF
few TRBJ1-1 TRBV30 NA TGTGCCTGGAGTTCGCCCGGGCCAGCTTTCTTT CAWSSPGPAFF